The 17 T cell receptor beta chains below come from one sample, sequenced in a study of identical twins. TCRdb reprocessed the 5' RACE reads via MiXCR and lists one record per CDR3 protein. Of fewer than 650,000 distinct CDR3 sequences in the sample, 7% to 7.5% were seen once. The sample also formed part of further work on yellow fever vaccine responses in identical twins.

Sequences were obtained from PBMCs. The receptor set was obtained from a woman between 18 and 29 years old in good health.

The chain combines TRBV12-3 or TRBV12-4 with TRBJ2-2; TRBD2 matches 7 bases. V trimming: 3 bases; J trimming: 6 bases; junction bases outside the gene matches: 4. CDR3 length: 14 residues. CDR3 in DNA: TGTGCCAGCAGTTTGACCCTAGCGGCCGGGGAGCTGTTTTTT. Amino acid sequence: CASSLTLAAGELFF.

This clonotype was recorded a few times. The chain couples TRBV24-1 to TRBJ2-3; perhaps D is TRBD1 or TRBD2 (5 bases each). With 4 bases removed from V and 0 bases from J, the gap between germline ends came to 19 bases. Germline CDR1 and CDR2: KGHDR and SFDVKD. The CDR3 loop spans 18 amino acids. The DNA for the CDR3 is TGTGCCACCAGTGACGCCCGGGGACCTTGGAGGAGCACAGATACGCAGTATTTT. Its protein product is CATSDARGPWRSTDTQYF.

In this sample, this clonotype turned up a few times. This chain uses TRBV9 with TRBJ1-4; D remains ambiguous. Germline V gene sequence: CDR1 SGDLS, CDR2 YYNGEE. The CDR3 is 15 amino acids. The V end was cut by 1 base, the J end by 4 bases, with 11 bases between. This CDR3 reads CASSVLGNHNEKLFF. In nucleotides, the CDR3 is TGTGCCAGCAGCGTACTCGGGAACCATAATGAAAAACTGTTTTTT.

This clonotype occurred a few times. This chain joins TRBV7-2 and TRBJ1-1; D gene unclear. CDR1 and CDR2 from the germline V gene are SGHTA and FQGNSA. The V end was cut by 1 base, the J end by 2 bases, with 8 bases between. CDR3 length: 14 amino acids. CDR3 DNA sequence: TGTGCCAGCAGCTTAGGGACCACCAACACTGAAGCTTTCTTT. This translates into CASSLGTTNTEAFF.

This clonotype came up a few times. The rearrangement uses TRBV2 and TRBJ2-7; 7 nucleotides agree with TRBD2. The CDR3 totals 15 residues. The germline V gene has CDR1 SNHLY and CDR2 FYNNEI. Trimming removed 4 bases from V and 6 bases from J; junction bases left unmatched: 12. CDR3 loop: CASSGGLGSLGEQYF. The CDR3, as DNA: TGTGCCAGCAGTGGAGGACTAGGGTCTCTCGGCGAGCAGTACTTC.

This clonotype appeared a few times. This chain joins TRBV29-1 and TRBJ2-7, with 8 bases matching TRBD1. With 6 bases clipped from V and 2 bases from J, the junction kept 6 bases outside the gene matches. CDR1 is SQVTM, CDR2 ANQGSEA, per germline. The CDR3 runs 13 residues. The CDR3 loop is CSVPGQVTYEQYF. For the CDR3, the DNA is TGCAGCGTCCCGGGACAGGTCACCTACGAGCAGTACTTC.

This clonotype has more than one count but fewer than ten. The V and J genes are TRBV24-1 and TRBJ2-5; D possibly corresponds to TRBD2 (5 bases). CDR1 is KGHDR and CDR2 is SFDVKD in the germline V gene. With 3 bases removed from V and 1 base from J, the gap between germline ends came to 11 bases. This CDR3 is 15 amino acids long. CDR3 bases: TGTGCCACCAGTGATGTGGCGGGTCCCCAAGAGACCCAGTACTTC. This translates into CATSDVAGPQETQYF.

This clonotype was found a few times. The gene calls are TRBV5-5 and TRBJ1-5; 8 bases match TRBD1. The V gene's germline CDR1 is SGHKS and CDR2 YYEKEE (reference sequence). The CDR3 runs to 15 residues. V was pared by 2 bases and J by 3 bases, with 4 bases of the junction left unmatched. CDR3 residues: CASSFLDRVNQPQHF. Written as DNA, the CDR3 is TGTGCCAGCAGCTTCCTGGACAGGGTCAATCAGCCCCAGCATTTT. The entire variable domain, with the rest obtained from reference TRBV5-5 and TRBJ1-5, is as follows: DAGVTQSPTHLIKTRGQQVTLRCSPISGHKSVSWYQQVLGQGPQFIFQYYEKEERGRGNFPDRFSARQFPNYSSELNVNALLLGDSALYLCASSFLDRVNQPQHFGDGTRLSIL.

Only a few counts were recorded for this clonotype. The chain uses TRBV2 and TRBJ2-7; 9 positions agree with TRBD1. The V segment lost 4 bases and the J segment 2 bases; nucleotides outside the gene matches: 6. CDR1 and CDR2 (germline): SNHLY, FYNNEI. The CDR3 consists of 15 residues. CDR3 nucleotides: TGTGCCAGCAGTGGGTCCGGGACAGGGACCTACGAGCAGTACGTC. This codes for CASSGSGTGTYEQYV.

This clonotype was found many times. The rearrangement uses TRBV20-1 and TRBJ2-2; TRBD2 matches at 11 bases. The CDR3 loop spans 17 amino acids. J gave up 5 bases and V 4 bases, and 12 bases lay outside the gene matches. Germline-derived CDR1 and CDR2 are DFQATT and SNEGSKA (reference sequence). CDR3 sequence: CSATPRLAGGYTGELFF. As DNA, the CDR3 is TGCAGTGCTACCCCCCGGCTAGCGGGAGGTTATACCGGGGAGCTGTTTTTT.

This sequence joins TRBV29-1 and TRBJ2-3, with 8 nucleotides matching TRBD2. There are 15 residues in the CDR3. Germline CDR1 SQVTM, CDR2 ANQGSEA. Trimming removed 0 bases from V and 2 bases from J; junction bases left unmatched: 4. CDR3 DNA sequence: TGCAGCGTTGAAGACCGGGAGGGCCTCACAGATACGCAGTATTTT. Amino acid sequence: CSVEDREGLTDTQYF.

The chain is built from TRBV14 and TRBJ2-1; 8 nucleotides line up with TRBD1. The CDR3 covers 16 residues. Per the germline V gene, CDR1 is SGHDN and CDR2 is FVKESK. With 5 bases clipped from V and 1 base from J, the junction kept 7 bases outside the gene matches. CDR3: CASSARDRRSYNEQFF. The CDR3 bases are TGTGCCAGCAGCGCCCGGGACAGGCGATCCTACAATGAGCAGTTCTTC.

This clonotype was picked up many times. The chain combines TRBV3-1 with TRBJ1-1, with TRBD1 matching 9 bases. This CDR3 comprises 16 residues. Germline V gene sequence: CDR1 LGHDT, CDR2 YNNKEL (reference sequence). V gave up 2 bases and J gave up 4 bases; unmatched junction bases: 8. In DNA, the CDR3 is TGTGCCAGCAGCCAAACCGGGACAGGGATTGGCACTGAAGCTTTCTTT. Its translation is CASSQTGTGIGTEAFF.

This chain's CDR3 is CASSQDGAGVAKNIQYF. Written as DNA, the CDR3 is TGTGCCAGCAGCCAAGATGGAGCGGGCGTAGCCAAAAACATTCAGTACTTC. The rearrangement uses TRBV4-2 and TRBJ2-4, with D maybe TRBD2 (6 bases). Germline-derived CDR1 and CDR2 are LGHNA and YNFKEQ. The CDR3 spans 17 residues. Deletions cut 0 bases from V and 0 bases from J, with 12 bases between.

This clonotype was seen a few times. The V call is TRBV10-3, the J call TRBJ2-7; tentatively, D is TRBD1 (6 bases). The CDR3 runs 15 residues. Per germline, CDR1 ENHRY and CDR2 SYGVKD. Trimming took 0 bases from V and 8 from J, leaving 17 bases between them. The CDR3 reads CAISESPGVLFQQYV. The CDR3 bases are TGTGCCATCAGTGAGTCCCCAGGGGTGCTTTTTCAGCAGTACGTC.

This clonotype was counted ten times or more. This chain links TRBV12-3 or TRBV12-4 with TRBJ2-7; the match to TRBD1 covers 7 bases. The length of the CDR3 is 15 residues. The V gene end was trimmed by 5 bases and the J gene end by 2 bases; junction bases not matched to a gene: 9. The DNA for the CDR3 is TGTGCCAGCAGTACCACAGACAGGGACGCCTACGAGCAGTACTTC. The encoded protein is CASSTTDRDAYEQYF.

The J gene is TRBJ1-2, the V gene TRBV7-9; tentatively, D is TRBD1 (6 bases). CDR1 and CDR2 from the germline V gene are SEHNR and FQNEAQ (reference sequence). The CDR3 is made up of 15 amino acids. Trimming shortened V by 0 bases and J by 6 bases, and 14 bases separated the two germline ends. CDR3 in DNA: TGTGCCAGCAGCTTAGCGGGCAGGGGTGAGGATGGCTACACCTTC. Translation: CASSLAGRGEDGYTF. The whole variable domain, remainder taken from reference TRBV7-9 and TRBJ1-2, is DTGVSQNPRHKITKRGQNVTFRCDPISEHNRLYWYRQTLGQGPEFLTYFQNEAQLEKSRLLSDRFSAERPKGSFSTLEIQRTEQGDSAMYLCASSLAGRGEDGYTFGSGTRLTVV.